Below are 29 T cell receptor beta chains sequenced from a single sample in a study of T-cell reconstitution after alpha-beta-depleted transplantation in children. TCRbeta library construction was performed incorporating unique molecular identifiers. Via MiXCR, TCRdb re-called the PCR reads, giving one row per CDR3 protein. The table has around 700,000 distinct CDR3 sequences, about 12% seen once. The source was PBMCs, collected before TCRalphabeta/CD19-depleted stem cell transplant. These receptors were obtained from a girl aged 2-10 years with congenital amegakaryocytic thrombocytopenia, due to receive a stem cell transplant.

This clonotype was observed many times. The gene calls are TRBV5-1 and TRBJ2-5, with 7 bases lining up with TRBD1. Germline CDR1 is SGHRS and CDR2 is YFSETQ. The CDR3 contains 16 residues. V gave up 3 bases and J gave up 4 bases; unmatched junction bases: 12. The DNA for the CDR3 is TGCGCCAGCAGCTCGAAGACAGGGTGGGGGAGAGAGACCCAGTACTTC. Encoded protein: CASSSKTGWGRETQYF.

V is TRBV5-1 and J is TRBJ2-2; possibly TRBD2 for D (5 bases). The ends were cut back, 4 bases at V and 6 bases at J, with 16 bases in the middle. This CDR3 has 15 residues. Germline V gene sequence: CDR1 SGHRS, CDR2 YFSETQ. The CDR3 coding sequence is TGCGCCAGCAGCCCCGAGCCGGGAAGGGCCGGGGAGCTGTTTTTT. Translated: CASSPEPGRAGELFF.

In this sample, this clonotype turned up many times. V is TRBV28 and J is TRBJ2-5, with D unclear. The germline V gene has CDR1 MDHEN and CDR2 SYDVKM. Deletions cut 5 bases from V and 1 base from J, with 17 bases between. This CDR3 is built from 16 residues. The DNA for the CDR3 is TGTGCCAGCAGTCCCAACCTTTGGCAGCTCCAAGAGACCCAGTACTTC. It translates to CASSPNLWQLQETQYF.

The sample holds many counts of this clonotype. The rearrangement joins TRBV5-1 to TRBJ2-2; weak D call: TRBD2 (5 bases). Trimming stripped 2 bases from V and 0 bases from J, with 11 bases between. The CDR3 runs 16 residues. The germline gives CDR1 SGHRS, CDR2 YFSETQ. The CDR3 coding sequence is TGCGCCAGCAGCTTTTTAGGACTGACGAACACCGGGGAGCTGTTTTTT. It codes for CASSFLGLTNTGELFF.

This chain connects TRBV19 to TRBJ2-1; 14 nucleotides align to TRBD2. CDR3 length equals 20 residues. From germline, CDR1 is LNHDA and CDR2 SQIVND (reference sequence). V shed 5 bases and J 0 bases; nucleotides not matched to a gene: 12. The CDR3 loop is CASSFAGTSGSLSSYNEQFF. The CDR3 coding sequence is TGTGCCAGTAGTTTCGCCGGGACTAGCGGGAGTCTTAGCTCCTACAATGAGCAGTTCTTC. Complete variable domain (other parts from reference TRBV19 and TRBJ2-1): DGGITQSPKYLFRKEGQNVTLSCEQNLNHDAMYWYRQDPGQGLRLIYYSQIVNDFQKGDIAEGYSVSREKKESFPLTVTSAQKNPTAFYLCASSFAGTSGSLSSYNEQFFGPGTRLTVL.

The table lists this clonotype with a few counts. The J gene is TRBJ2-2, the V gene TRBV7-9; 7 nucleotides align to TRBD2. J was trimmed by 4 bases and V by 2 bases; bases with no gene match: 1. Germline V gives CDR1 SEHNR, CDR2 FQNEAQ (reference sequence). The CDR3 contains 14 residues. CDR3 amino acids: CASSLSGTTGELFF. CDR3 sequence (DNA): TGTGCCAGCAGCTTAAGCGGGACCACCGGGGAGCTGTTTTTT.

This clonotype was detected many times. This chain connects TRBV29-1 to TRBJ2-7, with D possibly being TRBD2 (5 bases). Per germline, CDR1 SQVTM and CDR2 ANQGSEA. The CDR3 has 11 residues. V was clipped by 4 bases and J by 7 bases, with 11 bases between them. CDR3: CSVVISGEQYF. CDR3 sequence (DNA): TGCAGCGTTGTTATCTCGGGGGAGCAGTACTTC.

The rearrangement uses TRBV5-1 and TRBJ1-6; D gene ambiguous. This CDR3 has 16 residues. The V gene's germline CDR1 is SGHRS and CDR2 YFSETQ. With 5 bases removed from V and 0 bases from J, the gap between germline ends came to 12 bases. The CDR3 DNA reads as TGCGCCAGCAGTATGGGGAGGAGCTCCTATAATTCACCCCTCCACTTT. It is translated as CASSMGRSSYNSPLHF.

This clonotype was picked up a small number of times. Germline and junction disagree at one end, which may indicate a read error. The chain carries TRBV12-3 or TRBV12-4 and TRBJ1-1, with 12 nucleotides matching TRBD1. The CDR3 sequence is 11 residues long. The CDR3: CNKGQGAWAFF. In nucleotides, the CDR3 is TGCAACAAGGGACAGGGGGCGTGGGCTTTCTTT.

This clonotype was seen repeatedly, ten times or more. The CDR3 sequence is CAISGTEISYEQYF. In DNA, the CDR3 is TGTGCCATCAGTGGGACCGAGATCTCCTACGAGCAGTACTTC. The chain uses TRBV10-3 and TRBJ2-7; D call uncertain. V was pared by 4 bases and J by 0 bases, with 10 bases between. CDR1 is ENHRY and CDR2 is SYGVKD in the germline V gene. The length of the CDR3 is 14 residues.

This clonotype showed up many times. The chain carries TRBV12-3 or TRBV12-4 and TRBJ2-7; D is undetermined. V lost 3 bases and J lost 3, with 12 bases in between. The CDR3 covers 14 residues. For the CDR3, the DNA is TGTGCCAGCAGTTTTGGTTCGGTGAGCTACGAGCAGTACTTC. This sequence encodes CASSFGSVSYEQYF.

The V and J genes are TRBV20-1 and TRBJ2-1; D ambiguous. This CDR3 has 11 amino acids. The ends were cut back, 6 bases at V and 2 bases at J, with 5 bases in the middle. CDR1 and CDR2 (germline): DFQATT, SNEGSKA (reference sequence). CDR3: CSAWAYNEQFF. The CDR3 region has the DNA TGCAGTGCGTGGGCCTACAATGAGCAGTTCTTC.

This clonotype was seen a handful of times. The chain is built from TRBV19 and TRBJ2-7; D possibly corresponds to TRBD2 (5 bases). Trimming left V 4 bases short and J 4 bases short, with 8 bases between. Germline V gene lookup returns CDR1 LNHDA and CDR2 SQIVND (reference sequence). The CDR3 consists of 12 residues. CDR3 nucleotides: TGTGCCAGTAGTAATAGCGTTTACGAGCAGTACTTC. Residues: CASSNSVYEQYF. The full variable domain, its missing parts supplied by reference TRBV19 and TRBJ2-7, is DGGITQSPKYLFRKEGQNVTLSCEQNLNHDAMYWYRQDPGQGLRLIYYSQIVNDFQKGDIAEGYSVSREKKESFPLTVTSAQKNPTAFYLCASSNSVYEQYFGPGTRLTVT.

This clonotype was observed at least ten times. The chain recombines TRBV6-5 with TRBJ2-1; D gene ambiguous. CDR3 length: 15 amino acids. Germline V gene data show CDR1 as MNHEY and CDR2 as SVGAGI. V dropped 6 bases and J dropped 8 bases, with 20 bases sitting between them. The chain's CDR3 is CASRLRARKGDEQFF. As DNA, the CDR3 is TGTGCCAGCAGATTACGGGCGAGGAAGGGCGATGAGCAGTTCTTC.

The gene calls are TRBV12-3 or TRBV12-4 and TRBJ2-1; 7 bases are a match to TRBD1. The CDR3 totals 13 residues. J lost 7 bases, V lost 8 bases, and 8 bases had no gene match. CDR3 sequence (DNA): TGTGCCAGCGGGGACAGCATGGGGAATGAGCAGTTCTTC. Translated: CASGDSMGNEQFF.

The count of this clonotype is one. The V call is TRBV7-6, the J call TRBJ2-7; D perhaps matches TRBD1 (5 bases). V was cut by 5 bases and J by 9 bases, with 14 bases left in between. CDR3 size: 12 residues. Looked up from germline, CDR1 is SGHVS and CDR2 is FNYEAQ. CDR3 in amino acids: CASSNKGFVQYF. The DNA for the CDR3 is TGTGCCAGCAGCAATAAGGGGTTCGTGCAGTACTTC.

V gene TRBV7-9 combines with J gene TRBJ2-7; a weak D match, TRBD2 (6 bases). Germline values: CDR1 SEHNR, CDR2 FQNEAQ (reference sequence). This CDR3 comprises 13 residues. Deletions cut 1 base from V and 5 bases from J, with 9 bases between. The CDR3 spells CASSLDGGDEQYF. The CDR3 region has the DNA TGTGCCAGCAGCTTAGACGGCGGGGACGAGCAGTACTTC.

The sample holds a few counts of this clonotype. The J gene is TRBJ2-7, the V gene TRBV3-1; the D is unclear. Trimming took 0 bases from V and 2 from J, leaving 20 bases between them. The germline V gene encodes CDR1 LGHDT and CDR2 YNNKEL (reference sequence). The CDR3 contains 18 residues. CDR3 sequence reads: CASSQDVGEGPPTYEQYF. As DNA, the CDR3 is TGTGCCAGCAGCCAAGATGTTGGGGAAGGTCCCCCGACCTACGAGCAGTACTTC.

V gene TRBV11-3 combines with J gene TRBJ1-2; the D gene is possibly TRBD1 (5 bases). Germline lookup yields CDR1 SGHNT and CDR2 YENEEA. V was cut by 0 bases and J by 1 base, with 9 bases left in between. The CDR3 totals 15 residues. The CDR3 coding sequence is TGTGCCAGCAGCTTAGATGGAGGGGTTAACTATGGCTACACCTTC. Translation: CASSLDGGVNYGYTF.

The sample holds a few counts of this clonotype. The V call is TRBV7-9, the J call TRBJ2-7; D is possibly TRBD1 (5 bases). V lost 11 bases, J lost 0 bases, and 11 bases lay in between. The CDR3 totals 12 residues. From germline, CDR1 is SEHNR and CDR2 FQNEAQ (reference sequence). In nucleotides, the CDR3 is TGTGCCGCAGGGCGGAGCTCCTACGAGCAGTACTTC. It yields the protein CAAGRSSYEQYF.

CDR3 sequence reads: CASSQVPSGRTEQFF. In DNA, the CDR3 is TGTGCCAGCAGCCAAGTTCCTAGCGGGAGGACTGAGCAGTTCTTC. The chain has TRBV3-1 and TRBJ2-1; 11 bases fit TRBD2. The trim removed 1 base at V and 9 bases at J, leaving 5 bases unmatched. The CDR3 extends over 15 amino acids. Germline CDR1 LGHDT, CDR2 YNNKEL (reference sequence).

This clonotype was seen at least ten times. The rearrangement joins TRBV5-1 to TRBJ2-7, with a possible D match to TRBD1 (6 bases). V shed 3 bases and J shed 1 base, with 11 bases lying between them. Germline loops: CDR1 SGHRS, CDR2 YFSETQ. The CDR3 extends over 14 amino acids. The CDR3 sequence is CASSSSGQSYEQYF. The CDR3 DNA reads TGCGCCAGCAGCTCGAGCGGACAGTCCTACGAGCAGTACTTC.

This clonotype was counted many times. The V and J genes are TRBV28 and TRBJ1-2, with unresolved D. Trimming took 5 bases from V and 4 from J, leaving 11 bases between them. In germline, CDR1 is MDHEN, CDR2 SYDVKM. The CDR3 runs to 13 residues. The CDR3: CASSQTAGYGYTF. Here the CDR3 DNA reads TGTGCCAGCAGTCAGACCGCCGGCTATGGCTACACCTTC.

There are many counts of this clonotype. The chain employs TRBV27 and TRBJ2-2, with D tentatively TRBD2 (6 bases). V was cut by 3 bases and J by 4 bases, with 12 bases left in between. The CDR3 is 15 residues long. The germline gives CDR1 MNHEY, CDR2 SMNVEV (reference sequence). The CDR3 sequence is CASSLGGGSTGELFF. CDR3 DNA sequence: TGTGCCAGCAGTTTGGGAGGTGGGAGCACCGGGGAGCTGTTTTTT.

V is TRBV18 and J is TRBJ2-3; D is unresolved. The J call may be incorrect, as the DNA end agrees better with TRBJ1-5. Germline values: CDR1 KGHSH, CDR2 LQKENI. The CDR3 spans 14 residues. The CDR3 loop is CASSPGGRADTQHF. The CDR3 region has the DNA TGTGCCAGCTCACCTGGAGGTAGGGCAGATACGCAGCATTTT.

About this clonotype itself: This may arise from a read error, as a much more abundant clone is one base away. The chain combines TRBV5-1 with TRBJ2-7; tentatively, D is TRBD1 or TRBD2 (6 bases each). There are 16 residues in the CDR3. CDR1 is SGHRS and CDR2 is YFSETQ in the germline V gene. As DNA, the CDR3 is TGCGCCAGCAGCGCCCCTCAGGGGACTTCGACTTACGAGCAGTGCTTC. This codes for CASSAPQGTSTYEQCF.

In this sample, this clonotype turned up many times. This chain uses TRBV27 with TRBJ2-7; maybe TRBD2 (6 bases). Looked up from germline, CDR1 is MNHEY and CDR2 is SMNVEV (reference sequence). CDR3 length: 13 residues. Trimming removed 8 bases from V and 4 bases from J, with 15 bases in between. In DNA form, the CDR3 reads TGTGCCAGCCGGGACCTGGGAGGTTACGAGCAGTACTTC. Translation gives CASRDLGGYEQYF.

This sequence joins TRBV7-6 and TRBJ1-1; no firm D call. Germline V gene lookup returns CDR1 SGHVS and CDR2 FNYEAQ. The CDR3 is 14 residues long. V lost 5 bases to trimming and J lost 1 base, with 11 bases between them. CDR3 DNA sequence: TGTGCCAGCAGCGACCGGTCCACGAACACTGAAGCTTTCTTT. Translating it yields CASSDRSTNTEAFF.

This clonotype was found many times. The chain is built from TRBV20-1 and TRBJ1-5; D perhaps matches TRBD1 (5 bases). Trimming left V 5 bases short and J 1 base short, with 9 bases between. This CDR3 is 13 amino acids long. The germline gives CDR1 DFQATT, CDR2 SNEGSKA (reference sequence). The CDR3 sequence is CSAQGASNQPQHF. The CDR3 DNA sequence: TGCAGTGCTCAGGGTGCCAGCAATCAGCCCCAGCATTTT.